This T cell receptor (beta chain) comes out of a study of blood T cell repertoires in COVID-19 (dated by TCRdb to the early 2020s). Notes on the research overall: The collaborator samples originated in the United States, Italy and Spain and spanned the acute and convalescent phases of COVID-19. The prospective study material was composed of cDNA or gDNA derived from T cells, B-cell-depleted T cells, or PBMCs. Subjects who had been exposed to COVID-19, were actively infected with it, or had recovered from it provided the deeply sampled blood TCRbeta repertoires that made up the dataset. The repertoires were made available in a free public database intended to serve as a resource for research on the immune response to SARS-CoV-2. The samples were drawn from the first 160 participants of the ongoing ImmuneRACE study and from some 1,300 subjects provided by 6 global collaborators. A de-identified subject ID, COVID-19 status, age in years and sex were almost always included in the sample metadata. Where HLA class I and class II types were available, the types were taken from metadata supplied by the sample provider, not from assay-based typing.

TCRbeta CDR3 regions were amplified from genomic DNA using the immunoSEQ Assay, a bias-controlled multiplex PCR. The original methods were these. Nucleated cell counts per sample were estimated from amplification of reference gene primers within the assay. To quantify the absolute abundance of each unique TCRbeta CDR3 rearrangement, sequence reads were collapsed and filtered. For each sample, productive Simpson clonality was calculated by taking the square root of Simpson's diversity index across productive rearrangements. Imported from immuneACCESS, the table was reduced by TCRdb to in-frame sequences with V and J called. These copies leave out some clones; in studies compared against another copy, an unresolved V gene accounts for under half, and the cause of the remainder is not known. From that table come the V and J calls and clone size; the DNA was used to work out D and trimming. Here the sample has a few hundred thousand clones; around 84% occur a single time. The biggest ten clones account for 3.4% of the sample.

Study-wide findings and limitations: The quantity of clinical and demographic metadata differed by source and by participant and was supplied without curation.

There are a few counts of this clone. Its antigen is not yet known. Per-base quality was not reported, and no clone a single base away is much larger than it. Whole blood was collected in K2EDTA tubes by collaborating institutions according to the institutions' own protocols. For TCRbeta analysis, collaborator samples were shipped as frozen whole blood, as isolated PBMCs, or as DNA extracted from either sample type. Material for sequencing was peripheral blood. The sequence was collected from a woman under 30 with acute or convalescent COVID-19.

The encoded CDR3 is CASTPGGTTGNTIYF. The DNA reads as follows: TGTGCCAGCACCCCAGGGGGCACAACTGGAAACACCATATATTTT. This chain joins TRBV6-5 to TRBJ1-3; 8 central bases correspond to TRBD1. Trimmed from V: 7 bases; trimmed from J: 2 bases; junction bases lacking a gene match: 7. The CDR3 sequence holds 15 residues, the cysteine and phenylalanine included. Only the CDR3 DNA stays, 45 bases, in frame from base 1. The CDR1 and CDR2 encoded by the germline V gene are MNHEY and SVGAGI.